This T cell receptor (beta chain) appears in the sequencing data of a study of T-cell reconstitution after alpha-beta-depleted transplantation in children. V was clipped by 1 base and J by 1 base, with 10 bases between them. The CDR3 is 15 amino acids. Germline V gene sequence: CDR1 SEHNR, CDR2 FQNEAQ (reference sequence). For TCRbeta, the library was prepared with unique molecular identifiers. One entry per CDR3 protein, called by TCRdb with MiXCR from the PCR reads. The sample shows 70,000 to 95,000 distinct CDR3 sequences, 15% to 20% of them seen only once. This clonotype was recorded a few times. This specimen was PBMCs, mostly from graft donor cells, taken 360 days after TCRalphabeta/CD19-depleted stem cell transplant. J is TRBJ1-1 and V is TRBV7-9, with D tentatively TRBD1 (6 bases). This receptor was taken from a male patient aged 2 to 10 who had a stem cell transplant for acute lymphoblastic leukemia, so the T cells may come from the graft donor. This CDR3 reads CASSLGRGANTEAFF. The DNA for the CDR3 is TGTGCCAGCAGCTTAGGCCGGGGGGCGAACACTGAAGCTTTCTTT.